A selection of T cell receptor beta chains follows, all from one sample in a study of cytomegalovirus exposure and HLA in healthy donors. Generated by immunoSEQ multiplex PCR, the TCRdb table keeps only in-frame clones and is missing some. The sample includes roughly 200,000 clones, more than 75% of them seen just once. Sequenced sample: PBMCs. These receptors all come from a man aged 25 to 45 in good health and CMV-seronegative. Each CDR3 is given with its conserved first and last residue. Fields, in order: CDR3 protein, CDR3 DNA, V gene, D gene, J gene, clone size. A D gene is named only where the DNA matches it firmly. Clone size is shown for a subset of rows, as once, few, many or a class of expanded clone.

CDR3aa: CSATKSLEDFF; CDR3nt: TGCAGTGCTACAAAGTCCCTAGAGGATTTTTTT; v_gene: TRBV20-1; d_gene: -; j_gene: TRBJ1-4; abundance: -
CDR3aa: CASSQDRGGLQETQYF; CDR3nt: TGTGCCAGCAGCCAAGATCGCGGGGGACTCCAAGAGACCCAGTACTTC; v_gene: TRBV4-2; d_gene: TRBD2; j_gene: TRBJ2-5; abundance: few
CDR3aa: CASSESTGMRYEQYF; CDR3nt: TGTGCCAGCAGCGAGAGTACAGGGATGAGGTACGAGCAGTACTTC; v_gene: TRBV9; d_gene: -; j_gene: TRBJ2-7; abundance: -
CDR3aa: CASSFLQLSPFNTGELFF; CDR3nt: TGCGCCAGCAGCTTTCTACAGCTCAGTCCCTTCAACACCGGGGAGCTGTTTTTT; v_gene: TRBV5-1; d_gene: -; j_gene: TRBJ2-2; abundance: -
CDR3aa: CAISETGLAEYEQYF; CDR3nt: TGTGCCATCAGTGAGACGGGACTAGCGGAATACGAGCAGTACTTC; v_gene: TRBV10-3; d_gene: TRBD2; j_gene: TRBJ2-7; abundance: -
CDR3aa: CASRSSGGRADTQYF; CDR3nt: TGTGCCAGCAGATCTAGCGGGGGGAGAGCGGATACGCAGTATTTT; v_gene: TRBV7-9; d_gene: TRBD2; j_gene: TRBJ2-3; abundance: -
CDR3aa: CASSPQKGGRQNQPQHF; CDR3nt: TGTGCCAGTAGCCCCCAGAAGGGGGGGCGGCAGAATCAGCCCCAGCATTTT; v_gene: TRBV19; d_gene: -; j_gene: TRBJ1-5; abundance: -
CDR3aa: CASKERQGDQPQHF; CDR3nt: TGTGCCAGCAAAGAACGACAGGGCGATCAGCCCCAGCATTTT; v_gene: TRBV2; d_gene: TRBD1; j_gene: TRBJ1-5; abundance: -
CDR3aa: CASSFPGEQFF; CDR3nt: TGTGCCAGCAGCTTTCCGGGAGAGCAGTTCTTC; v_gene: TRBV5-4; d_gene: -; j_gene: TRBJ2-1; abundance: -
CDR3aa: CASSVGGTGVSYEQYF; CDR3nt: TGTGCCAGCAGCGTAGGTGGGACAGGGGTCTCCTACGAGCAGTACTTC; v_gene: TRBV9; d_gene: TRBD1; j_gene: TRBJ2-7; abundance: -
CDR3aa: CASSVGQTNTEAFF; CDR3nt: TGCGCCAGCAGCGTAGGACAGACGAACACTGAAGCTTTCTTT; v_gene: TRBV5-1; d_gene: -; j_gene: TRBJ1-1; abundance: -
CDR3aa: CASSQRTANTEAFF; CDR3nt: TGTGCCAGCAGCCAACGGACAGCGAACACTGAAGCTTTCTTT; v_gene: TRBV16; d_gene: -; j_gene: TRBJ1-1; abundance: few
CDR3aa: CASSLSQGATNEKLFF; CDR3nt: TGTGCCAGCAGTTTATCGCAGGGTGCAACTAATGAAAAACTGTTTTTT; v_gene: TRBV27; d_gene: -; j_gene: TRBJ1-4; abundance: -
CDR3aa: CASSEGGNYGSYTF; CDR3nt: TGTGCCAGCAGTGAAGGCGGGAACTATGGCAGCTACACCTTC; v_gene: TRBV6-1; d_gene: -; j_gene: TRBJ1-2; abundance: -
CDR3aa: CASSLVPSYEQYF; CDR3nt: TGTGCCAGCAGCTTAGTCCCTTCCTACGAGCAGTACTTC; v_gene: TRBV7-2; d_gene: -; j_gene: TRBJ2-7; abundance: -
CDR3aa: CASSLGGGGLQETQYF; CDR3nt: TGTGCTAGCAGCTTAGGGGGCGGGGGGCTCCAAGAGACCCAGTACTTC; v_gene: TRBV7-7; d_gene: -; j_gene: TRBJ2-5; abundance: -
CDR3aa: CAISERDTEAFF; CDR3nt: TGTGCCATCAGTGAGCGGGACACTGAAGCTTTCTTT; v_gene: TRBV10-3; d_gene: -; j_gene: TRBJ1-1; abundance: -
CDR3aa: CASSLGFPGGNQPQHF; CDR3nt: TGTGCCAGCAGCTTAGGATTTCCAGGTGGAAATCAGCCCCAGCATTTT; v_gene: TRBV7-6; d_gene: -; j_gene: TRBJ1-5; abundance: once
CDR3aa: CASSPTVAEETQYF; CDR3nt: TGTGCCAGCAGCCCCACGGTAGCGGAAGAGACCCAGTACTTC; v_gene: TRBV7-8; d_gene: -; j_gene: TRBJ2-5; abundance: -
CDR3aa: CASSRGGSYEQYF; CDR3nt: TGTGCCAGCAGCCGCGGCGGGAGCTACGAGCAGTACTTC; v_gene: TRBV7-9; d_gene: TRBD2; j_gene: TRBJ2-7; abundance: once
CDR3aa: CASSESRGGEQYF; CDR3nt: TGTGCCAGCAGTGAATCTCGAGGCGGCGAGCAGTACTTC; v_gene: TRBV6-4; d_gene: -; j_gene: TRBJ2-7; abundance: -
CDR3aa: CAISEGQGIYEQYF; CDR3nt: TGTGCCATCAGTGAGGGACAGGGGATTTACGAGCAGTACTTC; v_gene: TRBV10-3; d_gene: TRBD1; j_gene: TRBJ2-7; abundance: -
CDR3aa: CASSLVGSAPVELNNEQFF; CDR3nt: TGCGCCAGCAGCTTGGTAGGTAGCGCCCCGGTTGAACTCAACAATGAGCAGTTCTTC; v_gene: TRBV5-1; d_gene: -; j_gene: TRBJ2-1; abundance: -
CDR3aa: CAISRDSTYEQYF; CDR3nt: TGTGCCATCAGCCGGGACAGCACCTACGAGCAGTACTTC; v_gene: TRBV10-3; d_gene: TRBD1; j_gene: TRBJ2-7; abundance: few
CDR3aa: CASSVLSGTGGDTQYF; CDR3nt: TGTGCCAGCAGCGTACTCTCCGGGACAGGGGGCGATACGCAGTATTTT; v_gene: TRBV9; d_gene: TRBD1; j_gene: TRBJ2-3; abundance: -
CDR3aa: CASKYRLTDTQYF; CDR3nt: TGTGCCAGCAAATACAGGCTGACAGATACGCAGTATTTT; v_gene: TRBV2; d_gene: -; j_gene: TRBJ2-3; abundance: -
CDR3aa: CASSRQPRMNNEQFF; CDR3nt: TGTGCCAGCAGCCGACAACCACGTATGAACAATGAGCAGTTCTTC; v_gene: TRBV2; d_gene: -; j_gene: TRBJ2-1; abundance: few
CDR3aa: CATSSWTGVYEQYF; CDR3nt: TGTGCCACCAGCAGTTGGACAGGGGTCTACGAGCAGTACTTC; v_gene: TRBV15; d_gene: TRBD1; j_gene: TRBJ2-7; abundance: -
CDR3aa: CASSPRVGGRTGELFF; CDR3nt: TGTGCCAGCAGCCCCCGTGTGGGGGGGAGGACCGGGGAGCTGTTTTTT; v_gene: TRBV11-3; d_gene: TRBD2; j_gene: TRBJ2-2; abundance: -
CDR3aa: CASSLAGSLTSRDEQYF; CDR3nt: TGCGCCAGCAGCTTGGCCGGGTCCCTTACTTCGAGGGACGAGCAGTACTTC; v_gene: TRBV5-1; d_gene: -; j_gene: TRBJ2-7; abundance: -
CDR3aa: CASSSDGGLAGNYEQYF; CDR3nt: TGTGCCAGCAGCTCGGACGGTGGACTAGCGGGGAACTACGAGCAGTACTTC; v_gene: TRBV5-5; d_gene: TRBD2; j_gene: TRBJ2-7; abundance: -
CDR3aa: CASSPNGLPSYEQYF; CDR3nt: TGCGCCAGCAGCCCCAACGGACTCCCCTCCTACGAGCAGTACTTC; v_gene: TRBV4-1; d_gene: -; j_gene: TRBJ2-7; abundance: -
CDR3aa: CASRRTPYTQYF; CDR3nt: TGTGCCAGCCGGCGGACTCCCTATACGCAGTATTTT; v_gene: TRBV27; d_gene: -; j_gene: TRBJ2-3; abundance: once
CDR3aa: CASNLRGSGETQYF; CDR3nt: TGTGCCAGCAACCTCAGGGGGAGTGGGGAGACCCAGTACTTC; v_gene: TRBV2; d_gene: TRBD1; j_gene: TRBJ2-5; abundance: -
CDR3aa: CAWSVQYEANYGYTF; CDR3nt: TGTGCCTGGAGTGTACAGTATGAAGCTAACTATGGCTACACCTTC; v_gene: TRBV30; d_gene: -; j_gene: TRBJ1-2; abundance: -
CDR3aa: CASSPQVGSIGEQFF; CDR3nt: TGTGCCAGCAGTCCCCAAGTAGGGAGTATCGGCGAGCAGTTCTTC; v_gene: TRBV6-6; d_gene: -; j_gene: TRBJ2-1; abundance: once
CDR3aa: CASSVGKTSGGKETQYF; CDR3nt: TGTGCCAGCAGCGTAGGAAAGACTAGCGGGGGGAAAGAGACCCAGTACTTC; v_gene: TRBV9; d_gene: TRBD2; j_gene: TRBJ2-5; abundance: -
CDR3aa: CASSIVGGAGEAFF; CDR3nt: TGTGCCAGTAGTATAGTTGGCGGCGCCGGTGAAGCTTTCTTT; v_gene: TRBV19; d_gene: -; j_gene: TRBJ1-1; abundance: -
CDR3aa: CAWSVPRTGLENIQYF; CDR3nt: TGTGCCTGGAGTGTCCCCAGGACAGGGCTAGAAAACATTCAGTACTTC; v_gene: TRBV30; d_gene: TRBD1; j_gene: TRBJ2-4; abundance: -
CDR3aa: CASSDSDGGGGTDTQYF; CDR3nt: TGTGCCAGCAGTGACTCTGACGGTGGGGGGGGCACAGATACGCAGTATTTT; v_gene: TRBV6-4; d_gene: TRBD2; j_gene: TRBJ2-3; abundance: -
CDR3aa: CASSVDARGIIHEQYF; CDR3nt: TGTGCCAGCAGCGTAGACGCCAGGGGGATTATCCACGAGCAGTACTTC; v_gene: TRBV9; d_gene: TRBD1; j_gene: TRBJ2-7; abundance: few
CDR3aa: CASSFGDTQYF; CDR3nt: TGTGCCAGCAGTTTCGGGGATACGCAGTATTTT; v_gene: TRBV6-6; d_gene: -; j_gene: TRBJ2-3; abundance: -
CDR3aa: CASSIEGTRQPQHF; CDR3nt: TGTGCCAGTAGTATAGAGGGTACGCGGCAGCCCCAGCATTTT; v_gene: TRBV19; d_gene: -; j_gene: TRBJ1-5; abundance: -
CDR3aa: CASSGGTEAFF; CDR3nt: TGTGCCAGCAGCGGGGGCACTGAAGCTTTCTTT; v_gene: TRBV6-5; d_gene: -; j_gene: TRBJ1-1; abundance: -